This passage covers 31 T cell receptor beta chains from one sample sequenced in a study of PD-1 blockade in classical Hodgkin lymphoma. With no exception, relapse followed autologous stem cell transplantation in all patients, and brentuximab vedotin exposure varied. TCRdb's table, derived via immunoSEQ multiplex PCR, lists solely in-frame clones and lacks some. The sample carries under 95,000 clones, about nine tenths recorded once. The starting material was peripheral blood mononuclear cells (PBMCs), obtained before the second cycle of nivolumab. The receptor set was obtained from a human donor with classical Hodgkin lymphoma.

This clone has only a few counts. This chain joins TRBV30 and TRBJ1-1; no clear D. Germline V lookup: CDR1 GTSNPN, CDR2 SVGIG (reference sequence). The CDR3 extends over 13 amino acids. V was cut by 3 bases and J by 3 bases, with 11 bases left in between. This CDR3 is CAWSPAIHTEAFF. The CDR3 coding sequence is TGTGCCTGGAGCCCTGCGATCCACACTGAAGCTTTCTTT.

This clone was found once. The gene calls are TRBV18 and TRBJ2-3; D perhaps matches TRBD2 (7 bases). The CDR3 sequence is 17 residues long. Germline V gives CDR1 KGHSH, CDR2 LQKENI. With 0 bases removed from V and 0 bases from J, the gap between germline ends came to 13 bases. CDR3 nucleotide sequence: TGTGCCAGCTCACCACCGGGGGGGCGATACAGCACAGATACGCAGTATTTT. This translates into CASSPPGGRYSTDTQYF.

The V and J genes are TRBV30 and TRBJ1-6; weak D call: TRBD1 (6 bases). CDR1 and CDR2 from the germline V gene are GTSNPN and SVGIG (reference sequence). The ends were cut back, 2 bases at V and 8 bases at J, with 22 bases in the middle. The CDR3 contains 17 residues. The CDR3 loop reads CAWSPNRVVIRDSPLHF. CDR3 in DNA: TGTGCCTGGAGTCCTAACAGGGTAGTCATTCGCGATTCACCCCTCCACTTT.

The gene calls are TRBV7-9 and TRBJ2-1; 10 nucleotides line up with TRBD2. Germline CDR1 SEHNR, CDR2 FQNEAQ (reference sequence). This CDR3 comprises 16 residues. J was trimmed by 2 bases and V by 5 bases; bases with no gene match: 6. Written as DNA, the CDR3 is TGTGCCAGCAGCCTTCATAGCGGGAGGCCCTACAATGAGCAGTTCTTC. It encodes CASSLHSGRPYNEQFF.

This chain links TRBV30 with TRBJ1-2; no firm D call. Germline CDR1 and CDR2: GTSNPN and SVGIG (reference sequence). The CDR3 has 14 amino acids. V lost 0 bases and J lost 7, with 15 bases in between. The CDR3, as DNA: TGTGCCTGGAGTGTGGGCGATCGAGAGGGTGGCTACACCTTC. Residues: CAWSVGDREGGYTF.

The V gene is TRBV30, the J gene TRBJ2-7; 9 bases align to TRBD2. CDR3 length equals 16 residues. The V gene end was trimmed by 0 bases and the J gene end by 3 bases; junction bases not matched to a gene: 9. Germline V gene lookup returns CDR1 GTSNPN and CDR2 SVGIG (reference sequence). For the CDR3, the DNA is TGTGCCTGGAGTGTAGCCAGCGGGAGGAAAGGCTACGAGCAGTACTTC. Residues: CAWSVASGRKGYEQYF.

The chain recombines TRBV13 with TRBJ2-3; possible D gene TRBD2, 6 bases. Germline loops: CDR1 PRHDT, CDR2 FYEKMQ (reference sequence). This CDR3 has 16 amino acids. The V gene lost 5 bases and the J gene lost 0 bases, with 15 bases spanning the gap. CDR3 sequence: CASSPRPGVSTDTQYF. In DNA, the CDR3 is TGTGCCAGCAGCCCCCGGCCGGGAGTTAGCACAGATACGCAGTATTTT.

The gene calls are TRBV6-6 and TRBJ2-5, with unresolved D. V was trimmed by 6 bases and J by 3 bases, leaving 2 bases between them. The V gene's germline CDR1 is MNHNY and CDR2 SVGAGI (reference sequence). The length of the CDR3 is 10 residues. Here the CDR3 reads CASRKETQYF. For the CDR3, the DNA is TGTGCCAGCAGGAAAGAGACCCAGTACTTC.

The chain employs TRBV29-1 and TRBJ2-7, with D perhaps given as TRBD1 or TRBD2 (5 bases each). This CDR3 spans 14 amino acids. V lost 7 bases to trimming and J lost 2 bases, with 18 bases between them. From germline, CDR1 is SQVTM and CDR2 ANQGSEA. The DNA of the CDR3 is TGCAGCGCCCTGAGGGGTTTCGGACCCTACGAGCAGTACTTC. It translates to CSALRGFGPYEQYF.

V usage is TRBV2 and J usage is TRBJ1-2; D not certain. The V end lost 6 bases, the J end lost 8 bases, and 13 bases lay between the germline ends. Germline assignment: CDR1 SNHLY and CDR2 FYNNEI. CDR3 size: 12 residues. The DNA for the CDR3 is TGTGCCAGCAGGAATCTGGAGGGAGGCTACACCTTC. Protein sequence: CASRNLEGGYTF. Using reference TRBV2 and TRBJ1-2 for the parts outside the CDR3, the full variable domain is EPEVTQTPSHQVTQMGQEVILRCVPISNHLYFYWYRQILGQKVEFLVSFYNNEISEKSEIFDDQFSVERPDGSNFTLKIRSTKLEDSAMYFCASRNLEGGYTFGSGTRLTVV.

The CDR3 nucleotides are TGTGCCAGCAGCTTAGATCGGGGCACTATGAACACTGAAGCTTTCTTT. It translates to CASSLDRGTMNTEAFF. This chain uses TRBV11-2 with TRBJ1-1, with D possibly being TRBD1 (5 bases). There are 16 residues in the CDR3. Germline V gives CDR1 SGHAT, CDR2 FQNNGV. V was cut by 0 bases and J by 0 bases, with 11 bases left in between.

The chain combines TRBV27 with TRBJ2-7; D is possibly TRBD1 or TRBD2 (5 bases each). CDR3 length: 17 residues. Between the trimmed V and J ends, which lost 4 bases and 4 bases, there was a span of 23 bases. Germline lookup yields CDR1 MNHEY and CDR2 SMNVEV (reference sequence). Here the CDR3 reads CASSYLPGSSWGYEQYF. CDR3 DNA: TGTGCCAGCAGTTACCTCCCCGGTTCTAGTTGGGGGTACGAGCAGTACTTC.

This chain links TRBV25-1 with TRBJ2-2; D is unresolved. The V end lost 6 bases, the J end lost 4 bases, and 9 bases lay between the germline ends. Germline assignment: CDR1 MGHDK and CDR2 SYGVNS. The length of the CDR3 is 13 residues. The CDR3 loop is CASRGSGTGELFF. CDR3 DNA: TGTGCCAGCAGGGGGTCCGGCACCGGGGAGCTGTTTTTT. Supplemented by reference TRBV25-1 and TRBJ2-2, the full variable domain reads EADIYQTPRYLVIGTGKKITLECSQTMGHDKMYWYQQDPGMELHLIHYSYGVNSTEKGDLSSESTVSRIRTEHFPLTLESARPSHTSQYLCASRGSGTGELFFGEGSRLTVL.

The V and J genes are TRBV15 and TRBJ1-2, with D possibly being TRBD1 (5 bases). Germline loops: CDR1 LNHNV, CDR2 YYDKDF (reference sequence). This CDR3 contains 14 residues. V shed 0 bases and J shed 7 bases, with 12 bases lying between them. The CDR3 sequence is CATSRDIQAFGYTF. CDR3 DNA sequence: TGTGCCACCAGCAGAGACATACAGGCCTTTGGCTACACCTTC. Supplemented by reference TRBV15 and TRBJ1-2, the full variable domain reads DAMVIQNPRYQVTQFGKPVTLSCSQTLNHNVMYWYQQKSSQAPKLLFHYYDKDFNNEADTPDNFQSRRPNTSFCFLDIRSPGLGDTAMYLCATSRDIQAFGYTFGSGTRLTVV.

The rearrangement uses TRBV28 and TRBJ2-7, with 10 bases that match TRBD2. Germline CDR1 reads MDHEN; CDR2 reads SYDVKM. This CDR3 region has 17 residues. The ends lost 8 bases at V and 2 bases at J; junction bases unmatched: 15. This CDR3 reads CASHPPAAGLATYEQYF. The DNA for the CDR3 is TGTGCCAGCCACCCTCCTGCTGCGGGACTAGCGACCTACGAGCAGTACTTC.

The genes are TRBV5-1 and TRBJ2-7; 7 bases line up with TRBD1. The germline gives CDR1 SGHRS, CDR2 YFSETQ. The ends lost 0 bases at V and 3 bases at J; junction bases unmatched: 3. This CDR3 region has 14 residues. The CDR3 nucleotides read TGCGCCAGCAGCTTGGGTCCAGGGGGCTACGAGCAGTACTTC. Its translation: CASSLGPGGYEQYF.

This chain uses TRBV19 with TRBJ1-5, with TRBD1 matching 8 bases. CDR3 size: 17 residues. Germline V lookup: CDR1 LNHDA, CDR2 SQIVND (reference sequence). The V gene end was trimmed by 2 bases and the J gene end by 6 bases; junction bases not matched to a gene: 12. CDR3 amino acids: CASSIWAGTGVSQPQHF. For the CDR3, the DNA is TGTGCCAGTAGTATATGGGCCGGGACAGGAGTCAGTCAGCCCCAGCATTTT. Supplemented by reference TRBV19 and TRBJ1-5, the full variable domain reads DGGITQSPKYLFRKEGQNVTLSCEQNLNHDAMYWYRQDPGQGLRLIYYSQIVNDFQKGDIAEGYSVSREKKESFPLTVTSAQKNPTAFYLCASSIWAGTGVSQPQHFGDGTRLSIL.

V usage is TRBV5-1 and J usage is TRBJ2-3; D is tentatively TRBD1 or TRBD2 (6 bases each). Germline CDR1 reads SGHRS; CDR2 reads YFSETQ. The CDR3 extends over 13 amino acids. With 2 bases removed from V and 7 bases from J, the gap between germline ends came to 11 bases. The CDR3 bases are TGCGCCAGCAGCTTTGAGGGGGGAAATACGCAGTATTTT. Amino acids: CASSFEGGNTQYF.

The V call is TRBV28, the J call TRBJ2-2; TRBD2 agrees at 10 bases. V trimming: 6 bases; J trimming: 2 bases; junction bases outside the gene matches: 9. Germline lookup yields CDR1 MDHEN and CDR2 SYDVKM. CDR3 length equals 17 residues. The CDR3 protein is CASSKNLAGDNTGELFF. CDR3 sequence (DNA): TGTGCCAGCAGCAAGAATCTAGCGGGAGACAACACCGGGGAGCTGTTTTTT.

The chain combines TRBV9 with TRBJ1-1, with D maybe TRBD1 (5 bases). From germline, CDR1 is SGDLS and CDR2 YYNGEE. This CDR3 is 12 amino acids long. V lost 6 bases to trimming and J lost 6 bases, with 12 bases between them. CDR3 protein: CASTPSGAEAFF. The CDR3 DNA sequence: TGTGCCAGCACGCCTTCGGGGGCTGAAGCTTTCTTT. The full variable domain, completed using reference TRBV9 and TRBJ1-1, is DSGVTQTPKHLITATGQRVTLRCSPRSGDLSVYWYQQSLDQGLQFLIQYYNGEERAKGNILERFSAQQFPDLHSELNLSSLELGDSALYFCASTPSGAEAFFGQGTRLTVV.

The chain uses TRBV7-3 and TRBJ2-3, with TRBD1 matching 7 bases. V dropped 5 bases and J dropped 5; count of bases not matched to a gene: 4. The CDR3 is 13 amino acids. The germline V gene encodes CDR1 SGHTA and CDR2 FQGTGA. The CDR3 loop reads CASSPTGVDTQYF. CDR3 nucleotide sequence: TGTGCCAGCAGCCCAACAGGGGTAGATACGCAGTATTTT.

Written as DNA, the CDR3 is TGTGCCAGCAGCTGCCTCGAGCGACCCCCCCTTATCACCGACTACGAGCAGTACTTC. This encodes CASSCLERPPLITDYEQYF. The J gene is TRBJ2-7, the V gene TRBV21-1; the table names TRBD2, a call not compared with the DNA. TRBV21-1 is recorded as a pseudogene. CDR3 length: 19 amino acids.

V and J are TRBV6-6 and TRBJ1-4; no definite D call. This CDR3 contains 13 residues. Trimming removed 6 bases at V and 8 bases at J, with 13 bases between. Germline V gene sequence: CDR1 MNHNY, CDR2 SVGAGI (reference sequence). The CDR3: CASSSLLPEKLFF. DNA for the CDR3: TGTGCCAGCAGCTCTCTCCTCCCCGAAAAACTGTTTTTT.

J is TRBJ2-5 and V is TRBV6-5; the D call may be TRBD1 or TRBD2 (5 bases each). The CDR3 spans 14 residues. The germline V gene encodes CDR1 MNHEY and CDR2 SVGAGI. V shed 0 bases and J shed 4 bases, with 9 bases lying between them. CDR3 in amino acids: CASSYSEGRETQYF. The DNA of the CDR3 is TGTGCCAGCAGTTACTCTGAGGGGCGAGAGACCCAGTACTTC.

CDR3 DNA: TGTGCCAGCAGTATAGAGCGGAGGCGCTACAATGAGCAGTTCTTC. Its translation: CASSIERRRYNEQFF. The chain carries TRBV6-1 and TRBJ2-1; a weak D match, TRBD2 (5 bases). This CDR3 region has 15 residues. The ends were cut back, 5 bases at V and 3 bases at J, with 14 bases in the middle. Germline CDR1 MNHNS, CDR2 SASEGT.

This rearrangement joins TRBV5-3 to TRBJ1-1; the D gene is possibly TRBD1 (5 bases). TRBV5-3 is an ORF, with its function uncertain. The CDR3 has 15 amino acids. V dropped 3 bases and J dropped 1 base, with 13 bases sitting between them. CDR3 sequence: CARSWDRGTNTEAFF. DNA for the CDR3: TGTGCCAGAAGCTGGGATCGAGGGACGAACACTGAAGCTTTCTTT.

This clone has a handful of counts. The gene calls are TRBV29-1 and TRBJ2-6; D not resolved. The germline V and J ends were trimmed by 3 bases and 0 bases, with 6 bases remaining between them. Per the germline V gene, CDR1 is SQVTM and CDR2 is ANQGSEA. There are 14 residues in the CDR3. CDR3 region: CSVDDSSGANVLTF. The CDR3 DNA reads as TGCAGCGTTGATGATAGCTCTGGGGCCAACGTCCTGACTTTC.

CDR3 protein: CASSLPIWRAQGSNQPQHF. In DNA form, the CDR3 reads TGTGCCAGCAGCTTGCCGATATGGAGGGCACAGGGATCGAATCAGCCCCAGCATTTT. The chain employs TRBV5-8 and TRBJ1-5; weak D call: TRBD1 (6 bases). The germline V gene has CDR1 SGHTS and CDR2 YDEGEE. Trimming left V 1 base short and J 4 bases short, with 24 bases between. The CDR3 extends over 19 amino acids.

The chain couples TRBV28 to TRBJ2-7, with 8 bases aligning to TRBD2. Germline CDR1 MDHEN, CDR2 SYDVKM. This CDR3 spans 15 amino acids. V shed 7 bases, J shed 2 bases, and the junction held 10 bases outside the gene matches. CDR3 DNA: TGTGCCAGCACCGAAAGCGGGAGAGTCGCCTACGAGCAGTACTTC. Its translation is CASTESGRVAYEQYF.

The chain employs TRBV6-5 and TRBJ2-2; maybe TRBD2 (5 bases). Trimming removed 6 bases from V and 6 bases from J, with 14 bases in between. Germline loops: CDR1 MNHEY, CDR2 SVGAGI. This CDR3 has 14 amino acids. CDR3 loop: CASSIRGPPGELFF. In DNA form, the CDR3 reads TGTGCCAGCAGCATCAGAGGGCCACCCGGGGAGCTGTTTTTT.

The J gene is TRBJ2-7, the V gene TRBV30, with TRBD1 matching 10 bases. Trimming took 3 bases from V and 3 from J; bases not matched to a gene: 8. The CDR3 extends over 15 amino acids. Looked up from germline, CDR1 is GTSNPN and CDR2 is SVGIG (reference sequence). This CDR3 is CAWRGLRDRGYEQYF. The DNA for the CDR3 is TGTGCCTGGAGGGGCCTCCGGGACAGGGGCTACGAGCAGTACTTC.